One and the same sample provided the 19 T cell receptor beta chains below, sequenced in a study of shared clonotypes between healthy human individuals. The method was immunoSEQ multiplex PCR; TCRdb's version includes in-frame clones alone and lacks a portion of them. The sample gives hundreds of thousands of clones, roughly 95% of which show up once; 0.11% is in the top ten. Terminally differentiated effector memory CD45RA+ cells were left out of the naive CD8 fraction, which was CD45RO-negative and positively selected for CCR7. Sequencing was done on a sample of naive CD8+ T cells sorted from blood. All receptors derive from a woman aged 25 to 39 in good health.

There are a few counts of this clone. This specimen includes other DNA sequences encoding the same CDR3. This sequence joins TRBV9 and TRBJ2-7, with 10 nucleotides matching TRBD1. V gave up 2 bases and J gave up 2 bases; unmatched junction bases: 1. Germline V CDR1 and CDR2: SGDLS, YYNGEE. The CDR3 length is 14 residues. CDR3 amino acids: CASSVGTGAYEQYF. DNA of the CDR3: TGTGCCAGCAGCGTCGGGACAGGGGCCTACGAGCAGTACTTC.

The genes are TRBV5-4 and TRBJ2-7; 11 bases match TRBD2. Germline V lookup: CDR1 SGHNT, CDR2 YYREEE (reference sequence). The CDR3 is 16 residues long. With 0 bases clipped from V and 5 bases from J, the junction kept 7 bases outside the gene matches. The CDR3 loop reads CASSLDLVAGGDEQYF. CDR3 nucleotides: TGTGCCAGCAGCTTGGATCTGGTAGCGGGAGGGGACGAGCAGTACTTC.

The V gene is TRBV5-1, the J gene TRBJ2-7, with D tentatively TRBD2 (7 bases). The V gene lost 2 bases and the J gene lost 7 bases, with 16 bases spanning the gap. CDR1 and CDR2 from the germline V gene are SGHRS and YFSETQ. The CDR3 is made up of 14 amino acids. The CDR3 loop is CASSLRGGVEEQYF. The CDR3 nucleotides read TGCGCCAGCAGCTTAAGGGGGGGAGTGGAAGAGCAGTACTTC.

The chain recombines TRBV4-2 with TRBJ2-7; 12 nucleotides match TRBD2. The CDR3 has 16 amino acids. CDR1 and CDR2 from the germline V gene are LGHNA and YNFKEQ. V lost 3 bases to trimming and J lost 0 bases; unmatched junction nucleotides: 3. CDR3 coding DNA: TGTGCCAGCAGCCACCGACTAGCGGGAGACTCCTACGAGCAGTACTTC. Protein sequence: CASSHRLAGDSYEQYF.

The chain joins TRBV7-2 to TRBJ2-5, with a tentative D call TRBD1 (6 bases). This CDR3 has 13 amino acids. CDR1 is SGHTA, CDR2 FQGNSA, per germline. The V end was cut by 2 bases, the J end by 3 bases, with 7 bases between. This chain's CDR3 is CASSLPGEETQYF. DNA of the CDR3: TGTGCCAGCAGCTTACCAGGGGAAGAGACCCAGTACTTC. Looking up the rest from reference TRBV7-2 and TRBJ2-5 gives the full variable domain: GAGVSQSPSNKVTEKGKDVELRCDPISGHTALYWYRQSLGQGLEFLIYFQGNSAPDKSGLPSDRFSAERTGGSVSTLTIQRTQQEDSAVYLCASSLPGEETQYFGPGTRLLVL.

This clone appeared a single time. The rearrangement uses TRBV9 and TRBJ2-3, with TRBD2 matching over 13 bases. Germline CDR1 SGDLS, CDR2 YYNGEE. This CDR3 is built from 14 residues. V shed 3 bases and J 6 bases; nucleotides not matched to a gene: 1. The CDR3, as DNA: TGTGCCAGCAGCGGACTAGCGGGAGGCGATACGCAGTATTTT. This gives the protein CASSGLAGGDTQYF.

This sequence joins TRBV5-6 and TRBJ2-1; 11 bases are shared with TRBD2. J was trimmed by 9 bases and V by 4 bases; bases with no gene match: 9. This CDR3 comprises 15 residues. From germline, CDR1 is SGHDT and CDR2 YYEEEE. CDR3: CASSLVAGGPGEQFF. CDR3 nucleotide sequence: TGTGCCAGCAGCCTCGTAGCGGGAGGGCCGGGTGAGCAGTTCTTC.

Here the CDR3 reads CASSPSAGGIADTQYF. The CDR3 DNA follows: TGTGCCAGCAGCCCGTCAGCGGGAGGGATCGCAGATACGCAGTATTTT. The J gene is TRBJ2-3, the V gene TRBV5-4, with 10 nucleotides matching TRBD2. The CDR3 spans 16 residues. V lost 4 bases, J lost 4 bases, and 9 bases stayed unmatched. Per germline, CDR1 SGHNT and CDR2 YYREEE (reference sequence).

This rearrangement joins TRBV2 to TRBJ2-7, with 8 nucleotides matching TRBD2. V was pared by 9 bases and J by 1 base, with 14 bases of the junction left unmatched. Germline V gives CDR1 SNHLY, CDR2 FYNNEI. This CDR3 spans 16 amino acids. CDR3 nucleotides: TGTGCCAGTGCAGGGCTTAGCGGGATGAGATCCTACGAGCAGTACTTC. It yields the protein CASAGLSGMRSYEQYF. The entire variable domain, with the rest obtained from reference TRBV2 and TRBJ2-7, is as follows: EPEVTQTPSHQVTQMGQEVILRCVPISNHLYFYWYRQILGQKVEFLVSFYNNEISEKSEIFDDQFSVERPDGSNFTLKIRSTKLEDSAMYFCASAGLSGMRSYEQYFGPGTRLTVT.

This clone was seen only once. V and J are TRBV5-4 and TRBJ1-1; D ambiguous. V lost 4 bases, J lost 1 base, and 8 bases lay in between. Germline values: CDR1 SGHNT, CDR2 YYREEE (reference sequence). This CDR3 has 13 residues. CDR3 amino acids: CASSPTSNTEAFF. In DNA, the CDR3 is TGTGCCAGCAGCCCGACATCGAACACTGAAGCTTTCTTT.

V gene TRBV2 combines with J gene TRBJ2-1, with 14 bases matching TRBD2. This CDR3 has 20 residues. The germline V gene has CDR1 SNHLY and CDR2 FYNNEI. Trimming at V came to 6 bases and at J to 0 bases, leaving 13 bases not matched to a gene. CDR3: CASRLTGTSGRLLSYNEQFF. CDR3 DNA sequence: TGTGCCAGCAGACTCACCGGGACTAGCGGGAGACTCCTCTCCTACAATGAGCAGTTCTTC.

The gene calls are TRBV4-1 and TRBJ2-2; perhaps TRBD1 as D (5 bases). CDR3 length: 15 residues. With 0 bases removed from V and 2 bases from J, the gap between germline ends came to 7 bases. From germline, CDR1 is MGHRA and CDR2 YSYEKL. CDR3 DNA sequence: TGCGCCAGCAGCCAAGATAGGGGAAACACCGGGGAGCTGTTTTTT. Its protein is CASSQDRGNTGELFF.

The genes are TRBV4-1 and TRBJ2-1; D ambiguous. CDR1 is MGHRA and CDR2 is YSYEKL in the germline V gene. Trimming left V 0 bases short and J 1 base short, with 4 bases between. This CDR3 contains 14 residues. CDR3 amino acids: CASSQEGSYNEQFF. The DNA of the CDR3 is TGCGCCAGCAGCCAAGAAGGTTCCTACAATGAGCAGTTCTTC.

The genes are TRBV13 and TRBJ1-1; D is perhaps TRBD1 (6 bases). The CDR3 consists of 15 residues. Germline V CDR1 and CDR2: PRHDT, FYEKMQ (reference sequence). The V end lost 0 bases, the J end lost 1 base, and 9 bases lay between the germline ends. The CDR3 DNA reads TGTGCCAGCAGCTTAGGGGTGACAGGGAACACTGAAGCTTTCTTT. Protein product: CASSLGVTGNTEAFF.

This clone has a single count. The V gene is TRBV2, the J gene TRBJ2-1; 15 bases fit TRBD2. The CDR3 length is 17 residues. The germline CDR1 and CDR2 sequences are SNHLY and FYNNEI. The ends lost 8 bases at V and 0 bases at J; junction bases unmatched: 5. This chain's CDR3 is CASGGTSGRSSYNEQFF. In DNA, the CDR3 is TGTGCCAGCGGGGGGACTAGCGGGAGGAGCTCCTACAATGAGCAGTTCTTC.

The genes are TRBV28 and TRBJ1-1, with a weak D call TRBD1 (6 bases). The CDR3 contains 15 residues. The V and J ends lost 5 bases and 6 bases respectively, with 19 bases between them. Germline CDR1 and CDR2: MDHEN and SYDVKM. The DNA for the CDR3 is TGTGCCAGCAGTGTATTGGGGGGCGCTTTTTCTGAAGCTTTCTTT. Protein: CASSVLGGAFSEAFF.

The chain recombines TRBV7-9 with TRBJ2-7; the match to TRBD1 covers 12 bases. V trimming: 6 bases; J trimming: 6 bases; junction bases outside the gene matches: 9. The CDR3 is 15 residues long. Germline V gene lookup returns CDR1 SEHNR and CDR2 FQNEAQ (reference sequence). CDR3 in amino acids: CASSPPGTGGREQYF. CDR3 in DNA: TGTGCCAGCAGTCCTCCCGGGACAGGGGGCCGCGAGCAGTACTTC.

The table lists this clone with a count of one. The CDR3 spells CASSGRAAGGAYNEQFF. Here the CDR3 DNA reads TGTGCCAGCAGTGGACGGGCAGCGGGAGGGGCCTACAATGAGCAGTTCTTC. The chain links TRBV2 to TRBJ2-1; TRBD2 agrees at 10 bases. CDR1 is SNHLY, CDR2 FYNNEI, per germline. V shed 4 bases, J shed 2 bases, and the junction held 8 bases outside the gene matches. The CDR3 totals 17 residues.

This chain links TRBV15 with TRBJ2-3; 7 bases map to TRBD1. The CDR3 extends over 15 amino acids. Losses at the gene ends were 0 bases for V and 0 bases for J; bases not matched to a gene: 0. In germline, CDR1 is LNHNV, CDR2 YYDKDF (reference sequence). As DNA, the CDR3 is TGTGCCACCAGCAGAGAACAGGGGAGCACAGATACGCAGTATTTT. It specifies CATSREQGSTDTQYF.